The 10 T cell receptor beta chains below all came from one sample that was sequenced in a study of blood T cell repertoires in COVID-19. Data came from immunoSEQ multiplex PCR; TCRdb stores just in-frame clones and leaves some out. The data show some 250,000 clones, about 90% seen once. Sequencing was performed on PBMCs or T cells enriched from blood (not recorded which). The receptors stem from a human donor in a cohort exposed to, infected with or recovered from COVID-19 (not recorded which). The donor label of this sample is uncertain.

The chain links TRBV7-2 to TRBJ2-1, with TRBD2 matching 8 bases. V was pared by 1 base and J by 3 bases, with 2 bases of the junction left unmatched. CDR1 and CDR2 (germline): SGHTA, FQGNSA. This CDR3 contains 15 residues. The DNA of the CDR3 is TGTGCCAGCAGCTTAGGGACTAGCCACTACAATGAGCAGTTCTTC. This codes for CASSLGTSHYNEQFF.

The gene calls are TRBV28 and TRBJ2-2, with D possibly TRBD2 on 5 matching bases. V lost 3 bases, J lost 1 base, and 9 bases lay in between. Germline values: CDR1 MDHEN, CDR2 SYDVKM. This CDR3 spans 15 amino acids. The CDR3 reads CASSFRGRNTGELFF. CDR3 bases: TGTGCCAGCAGTTTCCGGGGTAGGAACACCGGGGAGCTGTTTTTT. Combining the CDR3 with reference TRBV28 and TRBJ2-2 gives the whole variable domain DVKVTQSSRYLVKRTGEKVFLECVQDMDHENMFWYRQDPGLGLRLIYFSYDVKMKEKGDIPEGYSVSREKKERFSLILESASTNQTSMYLCASSFRGRNTGELFFGEGSRLTVL.

V is TRBV18 and J is TRBJ1-1; D is perhaps TRBD1 (5 bases). CDR1 KGHSH and CDR2 LQKENI come from the germline V gene. V was clipped by 2 bases and J by 3 bases, with 10 bases between them. The CDR3 has 14 amino acids. CDR3 bases: TGTGCCAGCTCACCAGAGGACACATACACTGAAGCTTTCTTT. Amino acids: CASSPEDTYTEAFF.

J is TRBJ1-2 and V is TRBV5-8; TRBD1 might be the D (6 bases). Trimming took off 6 bases at V and 4 bases at J, with 13 bases between the two ends. The CDR3 spans 13 residues. Germline CDR1 and CDR2: SGHTS and YDEGEE. CDR3 protein: CASTPQGSYGYTF. The CDR3 DNA follows: TGTGCCAGCACCCCACAGGGAAGCTATGGCTACACCTTC.

The chain has TRBV5-1 and TRBJ2-7; weak D call: TRBD2 (5 bases). CDR1 is SGHRS and CDR2 is YFSETQ in the germline V gene. Trimming stripped 0 bases from V and 0 bases from J, with 7 bases between. The CDR3 contains 14 residues. The CDR3: CASSLEAVSYEQYF. The CDR3 DNA is TGCGCCAGCAGCTTGGAAGCGGTCTCCTACGAGCAGTACTTC.

This clone turned up a few times. The gene calls are TRBV7-9 and TRBJ2-1; 12 bases align to TRBD2. Germline CDR1 and CDR2: SEHNR and FQNEAQ (reference sequence). The CDR3 extends over 15 amino acids. J gave up 8 bases and V 5 bases, and 7 bases lay outside the gene matches. CDR3 bases: TGTGCCAGCAGCCCGACTAGCGGGGGCGGCTATGAGCAGTTCTTC. Protein: CASSPTSGGGYEQFF.

This clone is a singleton in its sample. This chain links TRBV6-6 with TRBJ1-1; D possibly corresponds to TRBD1 (5 bases). The CDR3 spans 13 residues. Germline V gene data show CDR1 as MNHNY and CDR2 as SVGAGI (reference sequence). V lost 4 bases and J 5 bases, leaving 11 bases between the germline ends. The CDR3 here is CASSSLDKTEAFF. CDR3 in DNA: TGTGCCAGCAGTTCGTTGGACAAGACTGAAGCTTTCTTT.

The rearrangement joins TRBV7-9 to TRBJ2-2; 12 bases match TRBD2. The germline gives CDR1 SEHNR, CDR2 FQNEAQ (reference sequence). After removal of 8 bases from V and 5 bases from J, the junction contained 3 bases not matched to a gene. The CDR3 consists of 14 residues. The CDR3 DNA sequence: TGTGCCAGCGCAACTAGCGGGGGGACCGGGGAGCTGTTTTTT. Its protein product is CASATSGGTGELFF.

This clone was counted between two and nine times. V gene TRBV4-3 combines with J gene TRBJ2-7, with a weak D call TRBD1 (5 bases). The CDR3 is made up of 15 amino acids. Per germline, CDR1 LGHNA and CDR2 YSLEER. V was clipped by 1 base and J by 2 bases, with 12 bases between them. The CDR3 protein is CASSQGIQVAYEQYF. CDR3 in DNA: TGCGCCAGCAGCCAAGGGATACAGGTAGCCTACGAGCAGTACTTC.

The chain joins TRBV30 to TRBJ1-6; 9 bases line up with TRBD1. The CDR3 is made up of 16 amino acids. Germline loops: CDR1 GTSNPN, CDR2 SVGIG (reference sequence). J was trimmed by 7 bases and V by 4 bases; bases with no gene match: 11. The CDR3 DNA reads TGTGCCTGGAATGCAGCCGGGACAGGGAAGAATTCACCCCTCCACTTT. Translated, it gives CAWNAAGTGKNSPLHF.